The rows below give T cell receptor beta chains drawn from one sample of a study of shared clonotypes between healthy human individuals. Produced via immunoSEQ multiplex PCR; TCRdb's table is partial and in-frame only. The table includes about 1 million clones, roughly 70% detected once. Material: memory CD4+ T cells sorted from blood. Receptors were obtained from a young man in good health. The CDR3 runs from the conserved cysteine through the conserved F or W. The D gene is left open where the match is weak. A clone size is listed for some rows: how often the clone was seen (once, few, many), or a class if it is expanded.

v_call,clone_size,j_call,d_call,cdr3_nt,cdr3_aa
TRBV30,NA,TRBJ2-7,NA,TGTGCCTGGAGTGTACTGTACGGGATTCTCGGCGAGCAGTACTTC,CAWSVLYGILGEQYF
TRBV5-1,NA,TRBJ1-2,TRBD1,TGCGCCAGCAGCTGGGACAGTTATGGCTACACCTTC,CASSWDSYGYTF
TRBV28,NA,TRBJ2-7,TRBD2,TGTGCCAGCAGTCTTAGCGGGGCCTCCTACGAGCAGTACTTC,CASSLSGASYEQYF
TRBV6-5,once,TRBJ1-1,TRBD1,TGTGCCAGCAGTACGGGACAGAAAGTCACTGAAGCTTTCTTT,CASSTGQKVTEAFF
TRBV2,NA,TRBJ1-6,NA,TGTGCCAGCAGAACCCCGGGGGGTAATAATTCACCCCTCCACTTT,CASRTPGGNNSPLHF
TRBV7-9,once,TRBJ2-7,TRBD1,TGTGCCAGCAGCCGGACAGGGGGCGGCGACGAGCAGTACTTC,CASSRTGGGDEQYF
TRBV6-5,few,TRBJ1-6,NA,TGTGCCAGCAGAACCCGAGACAGGTCTGCACCCCTCCACTTT,CASRTRDRSAPLHF
TRBV6-1,NA,TRBJ2-7,NA,TGTGCCAGCAGTGGGAGACTAGTAAGCTCCTACGAGCAGTACTTC,CASSGRLVSSYEQYF
TRBV28,NA,TRBJ1-1,TRBD1,TGTGCCAGCAGTCAGGGGGTGTCTGAAGCTTTCTTT,CASSQGVSEAFF
TRBV5-1,once,TRBJ2-7,NA,TGCGCCAGCAGCGCCGGACGGGACGAGCAGTACTTC,CASSAGRDEQYF
TRBV11-3,NA,TRBJ2-1,NA,TGTGCCAGCAGCTTAGATGGGGTGGCCTACAATGAGCAGTTCTTC,CASSLDGVAYNEQFF
TRBV18,NA,TRBJ2-7,NA,TGTGCCAGCTCACCATCGCAGTCCTTCTACGAGCAGTACTTC,CASSPSQSFYEQYF
TRBV2,few,TRBJ1-4,TRBD1,TGTGCCAGCAGCCTAGGACAGGCAACTAATGAAAAACTGTTTTTT,CASSLGQATNEKLFF
TRBV18,NA,TRBJ2-1,NA,TGTGCCAGCATAGTTACAGCGGTGGGAGAGCAGTTCTTC,CASIVTAVGEQFF
TRBV10-3,NA,TRBJ1-1,TRBD1,TGTGCCACCACGACAGGGGATTCCACTGAAGCTTTCTTT,CATTTGDSTEAFF
TRBV7-2,NA,TRBJ2-7,NA,TGTGCCAGCAGCTTAGCGCTGGGGCACCTCGAGCAGTACTTC,CASSLALGHLEQYF
TRBV7-9,few,TRBJ2-2,NA,TGTGCCAGCAGCGTAGCAGGGGATGGCACCGGGGAGCTGTTTTTT,CASSVAGDGTGELFF
TRBV15,NA,TRBJ2-7,NA,TGTGCCACCAGCAGAGATGCCGGGATCTCCTACGAGCAGTACTTC,CATSRDAGISYEQYF
TRBV2,NA,TRBJ2-3,TRBD2,TGTGCCAGCATGTGGGCGGGGGGCACAGATACGCAGTATTTT,CASMWAGGTDTQYF
TRBV29-1,NA,TRBJ2-4,NA,TGCAGCGTTGGGGATTTCGGCAAAAACATTCAGTACTTC,CSVGDFGKNIQYF
TRBV6-5,NA,TRBJ2-7,NA,TGTGTCAGCAGGTCCGAGGGGGGAGGGCCTTTCGAGCAGTACTTC,CVSRSEGGGPFEQYF
TRBV6-5,NA,TRBJ2-5,NA,TGTGCCAGCAGTTCCCCGAAAGAGACCCAGTACTTC,CASSSPKETQYF
TRBV5-1,NA,TRBJ2-7,TRBD2,TGCGCCAGCAGCTCAACTAGCGGGGGGGCTCTGGAGCAGTACTTC,CASSSTSGGALEQYF
TRBV5-1,NA,TRBJ1-6,NA,TGCGCCAGCAGCTTGGGAGCTGCCCGTCAATTCACCCTCCACTTT,CASSLGAARQFTLHF
TRBV5-6,NA,TRBJ2-5,NA,TGTGCCAGCAGCTTGGGGAGTTACCAAGAGACCCAGTACTTC,CASSLGSYQETQYF
TRBV14,few,TRBJ1-1,NA,TGTGCCAGCAGCCAAGGGGGCGGGGCCACTGAAGCTTTCTTT,CASSQGGGATEAFF
TRBV7-8,NA,TRBJ2-5,TRBD2,TGTGCCAGCAGCTTAGGGTATAGCGGGGGGGCCTATGAGACCCAGTACTTC,CASSLGYSGGAYETQYF
TRBV9,NA,TRBJ1-2,NA,TGTGCCAGCAGCCGGAATCCCGGGGAGGGCTACACCTTC,CASSRNPGEGYTF
TRBV6-6,NA,TRBJ1-2,TRBD1,TGTGCCAGCAGTCCAGACGACAGGGTCCATGGCTACACCTTC,CASSPDDRVHGYTF
TRBV5-4,NA,TRBJ1-6,TRBD1,TGTGCCAGCAGCCTCGGACAGGGAGAATCACCCCTCCACTTT,CASSLGQGESPLHF
TRBV10-2,NA,TRBJ2-7,TRBD2,TGCGCCACCAAGTATAGCGGGAGGACGTACGAGCAGTACTTC,CATKYSGRTYEQYF
TRBV25-1,NA,TRBJ1-5,NA,TGTGCCAGCAGTAGCCTAGGCAGAAGAGGTTCCAATCAGCCCCAGCATTTT,CASSSLGRRGSNQPQHF
TRBV4-3,NA,TRBJ2-3,NA,TGCGCCAGCAGCCCAGCGGGACAGATCACAGATACGCAGTATTTT,CASSPAGQITDTQYF
TRBV4-3,once,TRBJ2-1,NA,TGCGCCAGCAGCCAGGACTACCGGCCCTACAATGAGCAGTTCTTC,CASSQDYRPYNEQFF
TRBV5-1,NA,TRBJ1-6,TRBD1,TGCGCCAGCAGCGAGGGACAGGGAGGGTCACCCCTCCACTTT,CASSEGQGGSPLHF
TRBV29-1,many,TRBJ1-4,NA,TGCAGCGTTGAAGTTAACAGGGCTGAAAAACTGTTTTTT,CSVEVNRAEKLFF
TRBV15,NA,TRBJ1-1,NA,TGTGCCACCAGCAGATCCCGGGACCCCGACGCTTTCTTT,CATSRSRDPDAFF
TRBV19,NA,TRBJ2-2,NA,TGTGCCAGTAGTATCGAGGACCAATTAACCGGGGAGCTGTTTTTT,CASSIEDQLTGELFF
TRBV7-2,NA,TRBJ2-1,NA,TGTGCCAGCTCGGTAGCCCGAGGCTGGAATGAGCAGTTCTTC,CASSVARGWNEQFF
TRBV5-1,NA,TRBJ2-7,TRBD1,TGCGCCAGCAGCTCCCCGACAGGGATCAACGAGCAGTACTTC,CASSSPTGINEQYF
TRBV7-8,NA,TRBJ1-4,NA,TGTGCCAGCAGCTTACTTTACAGGGTTGAAAAACTGTTTTTT,CASSLLYRVEKLFF
TRBV19,NA,TRBJ2-5,NA,TGTGCCAGTAGGGGCAGCCAAGAGACCCAGTACTTC,CASRGSQETQYF
TRBV4-1,NA,TRBJ2-6,TRBD1,TGCGCCAGCAGCCAAGAACAGCCCGGGACAGCTGGGGCCAACGTCCTGACTTTC,CASSQEQPGTAGANVLTF
TRBV2,NA,TRBJ2-3,TRBD2,TGTGCCAGCAGTGTAAGGCGGGGGGGAACCGATACGCAGTATTTT,CASSVRRGGTDTQYF
TRBV2,NA,TRBJ2-1,NA,TGTGCCAGCAGTGACTTGGGGGCATACAATGAGCAGTTCTTC,CASSDLGAYNEQFF
TRBV5-6,once,TRBJ2-4,TRBD1,TGTGCCAGCAGCCCAGACAGGGGATGGGCCAAAAACATTCAGTACTTC,CASSPDRGWAKNIQYF
TRBV15,NA,TRBJ1-6,NA,TGTGCCACCAGCAGAGATTCATATGTGCAGGGTAATTCACCCCTCCACTTT,CATSRDSYVQGNSPLHF
TRBV19,NA,TRBJ2-7,TRBD2,TGTGCCAGTAGTCCAGCGGGATCCTCCTACGAGCAGTACTTC,CASSPAGSSYEQYF
TRBV5-5,NA,TRBJ1-5,NA,TGTGCCAGCAGCTTGGGTGGAGGGGCAGGGTCGAGCAATCAGCCCCAGCATTTT,CASSLGGGAGSSNQPQHF
TRBV6-5,NA,TRBJ2-7,TRBD2,TGTGCCAGCAGCCCCGTGGGAGCGGGGGATAGGGAGCAGTACTTC,CASSPVGAGDREQYF